This T cell receptor beta chain emerged from a study of cytomegalovirus exposure and HLA in healthy donors (dated by TCRdb to about 2017). With respect to the entire study: An earlier analysis of approximately 640 of the donors reported 250 to 350 Gb of sequence data and approximately 110 million unique TCR beta sequences from some 180 million T cells. The study combined high-throughput TCR immunosequencing, statistical association of individual TCRs with disease status, and machine learning to predict cytomegalovirus infection status. A separate validation cohort of roughly 120 different subjects was used in addition to the roughly 620-subject first cohort. The study used immunosequencing to profile the T cell repertoires of approximately 630 subjects and linked those repertoires to cytomegalovirus serostatus. Several DR-DQ haplotypes were handled as single units for association and clustering, since linkage in the cohort was strong. An early release covering roughly 600 HLA-typed donors comprised 250 to 350 gigabases of sequencing data and around 80 million unique TCR sequences. Typing coverage varied by locus: roughly 629-640 donors for A, B, C, DRB1 and DQB1; under 550 for DQA1; 600 to 610 for DPA1; approximately 470 for DPB1. HLA typing covered class I and class II loci at four-digit resolution. All discovery cohort repertoires had been generated using a single sequencing platform. The study aimed to test whether signatures of past pathogen exposure could be identified by cataloging public T cell receptors. To study patterns of TCR occurrence, a later analysis re-analyzed previously published TCR beta repertoires from 700 or so donors and added high-resolution HLA genotyping. The later analysis used no new phenotypic data to find candidate immune exposures, relying instead on TCR beta sequences and their occurrence across donors. Among some 410 genotyped donors of the cohort, an average of approximately 220,000 unique TCR beta nucleotide sequences was sequenced per donor, of which 15% to 20% were non-productive. An earlier analysis of 587 of the donors applied high-throughput TCR beta sequencing to assess whether each TCR beta V gene segment acted as functional or pseudogenic. Genome-wide SNP genotypes for about 60% of the 666 donors were used in a later genetic analysis, which treated that subset as a discovery cohort. Of the roughly 410 genotyped donors, roughly 80% were placed in the genetic ancestry cluster associated with self-reported Caucasian donors. Donor age, sex, ethnicity and CMV serostatus were collected together with the repertoire data.

The cohort comprised hundreds of healthy bone marrow donors. All cohort members were sampled while nominally healthy, although unrecorded immune exposures were likely present. The donor tested CMV seronegative and was one of the 352 seronegative cohort members. Each donor provided a peripheral blood sample, and peripheral blood mononuclear cells were used for TCR beta sequencing. Genomic DNA extraction from the blood cell samples was performed with the Qiagen DNeasy Blood Extraction Kit. Broader findings and caveats from the paper: The classifier was reported to diagnose cytomegalovirus status with high specificity and sensitivity in both the original cohort and the validation cohort. The earlier analysis of 587 of the donors excluded roughly 17 rarely observed V segments, including chromosome 9 orphons, because counts were too low. A further reported finding was that TCR beta sequences accurately predicted the HLA-A and HLA-B alleles for most subjects in the first cohort. In vitro tests confirmed that a few of the cytomegalovirus-associated TCR beta chains recognize cytomegalovirus antigens. CMV serostatus was the only immune exposure information available for the cohort. A later analysis associated about 17,000 TCR beta sequences with specific HLA alleles at a false discovery rate of 0.05. An earlier analysis of some 560 of the donors showed that most TCR beta V segments appeared in productive rearrangements either about 90% or about 30% of the time, which broadly matched IMGT annotations. The authors suggested that the approach could potentially be generalized to other disease states and immunological phenotypes. Linkage disequilibrium might explain the correlated functional status among segregating V segments, but an unknown experimental factor could not be ruled out. Most CMV-associated TCR beta chains appeared to be HLA-restricted in a later analysis, and the HLA associations seemed to be driven largely by CMV exposure. Because HLA typing was missing for some donors at each locus, association tests included only the typed subset. Sequencing depth was assumed to be roughly uniform across donors in the presence/absence analyses, though that assumption may not hold. Across donors, most TCR sequences were observed very rarely, whereas some public TCRs were present in many individuals. According to a later analysis, parvovirus B19, influenza, CMV and Epstein-Barr virus appeared linked to several top co-occurrence clusters. In a later genetic analysis, fewer N-insertions in productive TCRs were reported among donors in an Asian-associated ancestry cluster than the roughly 640-donor mean. In a later analysis, the rate of TCR association differed among HLA loci, with DRB1 alleles having the most associated TCRs and HLA-C alleles having the fewest. A cluster of highly shared sequence variants was judged likely to be a technical artifact of the sequencing pipeline. In a later genetic analysis, a missense DCLRE1C variant was associated with V-gene and J-gene trimming of TCR beta chains, and the association was replicated in an independent cohort. Compared with equally common non-associated chains, HLA-associated TCR beta chains in a later analysis were more clonally expanded and had lower generation probabilities. Assigning TCR associations to individual alleles was difficult when HLA alleles, especially DR and DQ, strongly co-occurred. The study listed over 150 TCR beta chains as associated with cytomegalovirus. This cohort had only TCR beta chains sequenced, and the lack of alpha or paired-chain data limited which features could be detected.

To note about this clone: It lacks a known antigen. No per-base quality is available; no much larger clone lies one base away.

Library preparation employed the immunoSEQ multiplex PCR assay. For the multiplex PCR, a mixture combining 60 forward primers for TCR Vbeta segments and 13 reverse primers for TCR Jbeta segments was used. Amplification of the CDR3 region of rearranged TCR beta genes was performed with a multiplex PCR assay on genomic DNA. On the Illumina HiSeq System, the amplified TCR beta libraries were sequenced as 87-base-pair reads. Processing in the source paper ran as follows. Across the 500 to 700 repertoires, a later analysis counted some 81 million unique TCR beta chains, roughly 11 million of which were shared by at least two donors. A nearest-neighbor algorithm error-corrected the raw reads and collapsed the reads into unique sequences, merging closely related sequences to remove PCR and sequencing errors. CDR3 sequences were aligned to IMGT reference sequences to assign V, D and J gene segments. For a sequence to be retained, at least a six-nucleotide match to both a V gene segment and a J gene segment was required. A rearrangement counted as productive if the CDR3 had no stop codons and remained in frame with V and J, and every other rearrangement counted as non-productive. Following IMGT convention, CDR3 was defined as the stretch from the second conserved V-encoded cysteine up to the conserved J-encoded phenylalanine. In an earlier analysis of approximately 590 of the donors, sequences lacking an unambiguous match to a single V gene segment were excluded. An earlier analysis of 587 of the donors called V segments functional above 56.7% productive rearrangements and segregating when the between-donor standard deviation exceeded 5%. To diagnose cytomegalovirus status from the catalog of TCR beta chain sequences, a statistical classification framework was built. In a later analysis, V and J genes were assigned by comparing TCR nucleotide sequences against IMGT/GENE-DB human TR gene sequences. A later analysis assigned CDR3 sequences and most-parsimonious VDJ recombination scenarios with the TCRdist pipeline. In a later analysis, each TCR beta chain was defined by its CDR3 amino acid sequence together with its V-gene family, and reads without a unique V-gene family were excluded. To address suspected cross-contamination and a sequencing artifact, a later analysis removed 450 to 700 highly shared, low-generation-probability nucleotide sequences. In a later analysis, a clonal expansion index was calculated for each public chain from normalized within-repertoire ranks of inferred template counts. In a later analysis, generation probabilities were computed using a VDJ recombination model fitted to out-of-frame rearrangements, and the results were checked against IGoR. A later analysis scored TCR-TCR, TCR-HLA and TCR-CMV co-occurrence with hypergeometric tests, applying a repertoire-size bias correction to TCR pairs. A later analysis estimated false discovery rates by permuting HLA or CMV assignments 20 times. In a later analysis, co-occurring TCRs were grouped with DBSCAN, and TCRdist sequence similarity was added when clustering was performed within HLA-allele-positive subsets. Repertoires with fewer than 30,000 or more than 120,000 public chains were left out of co-occurrence clustering, as were a few repertoires with anomalous nucleotide sharing. TCRdb took this table from immuneACCESS and kept in-frame rearrangements with V and J called. Such tables lack part of the clones; where checked against another copy, unresolved V genes explain under half of the gap, and the rest is unexplained. D and trimming were read from the DNA, whereas the V and J calls and clone size are those reported in that table. The sample table contains 200,000 or so clones; only one count was recorded for 80% to 85% of them. The leading ten clones occupy approximately 0.8% of the sample.

The receptor's source is a young woman in good health and CMV-seronegative. The sample was PBMCs.

The CDR3 corresponds to CASSGGTSSSPLHF. The DNA sequence reads TGCGCCAGCAGTGGAGGGACATCTTCATCACCCCTCCACTTT. In this chain, TRBV10-1 is recombined with TRBJ1-6; D gene: possibly TRBD1, on 6 matching bases. Cut back by 4 bases and 10 bases, the V and J ends lie 14 bases apart. Taken from cysteine to phenylalanine, the CDR3 has 14 residues. Just the 42-base CDR3 DNA is kept, in frame starting at base 1. As encoded in the germline V gene (reference sequence), CDR1 is WNHNN while CDR2 is SYGVQD.